Listed below are T cell receptor beta chains from one sample, sequenced in a study of cytomegalovirus exposure and HLA in healthy donors. Produced via immunoSEQ multiplex PCR; TCRdb's table is partial and in-frame only. Of over 100,000 clones detected, almost 80% appear once; the ten largest clones hold around 1.6%. Sequencing was done on a sample of PBMCs. These receptors all come from a female donor in good health and CMV-seronegative. The CDR3 runs from the conserved cysteine through the conserved F or W. The D gene is left open where the match is weak. Expanded clones are given a class, and other clones once, few, many or no size at all.

D gene	clone size	J gene	V gene	CDR3 DNA	CDR3 protein
NA	NA	TRBJ2-7	TRBV1	TGCACCAGCAGCCAATCCCCTCAGACTAGCGGAGACTACGAGCAGTACTTC	CTSSQSPQTSGDYEQYF
NA	NA	TRBJ1-5	TRBV28	TGTGCCAGCAGTTTGACTCGGTTCAATCAGCCCCAGCATTTT	CASSLTRFNQPQHF
NA	few	TRBJ2-7	TRBV27	TGTGCCAGCAGTTACGGAGTTTCCTACGAGCAGTACTTC	CASSYGVSYEQYF
NA	NA	TRBJ2-7	TRBV28	TGTGCCAGCATAATAGCGAGAGGGGCCAGGGGCCGCGAGCAGTACTTC	CASIIARGARGREQYF
NA	NA	TRBJ2-3	TRBV7-2	TGTGCCAGCAGCTTATTAGGGAGTACACTTAGCACAGATACGCAGTATTTT	CASSLLGSTLSTDTQYF
NA	NA	TRBJ2-6	TRBV7-8	TGTGCCAGCAGCCCGGGGGAGACTGGGGCCAACGTCCTGACTTTC	CASSPGETGANVLTF
TRBD1	once	TRBJ2-1	TRBV28	TGTGCCAGCAGTTTGACAGGGCTTTACCATGAGCAGTTCTTC	CASSLTGLYHEQFF
TRBD1	NA	TRBJ2-7	TRBV5-4	TGTGCCAGCAGCTTGGACGGGACAGGGGTCTACGAGCAGTACTTC	CASSLDGTGVYEQYF
TRBD2	NA	TRBJ2-1	TRBV27	TGTGCCAGCAGCCAAATTGGGACTAGCGGGAGCGCGATGCGCAATGAGCAGTTCTTC	CASSQIGTSGSAMRNEQFF
NA	NA	TRBJ1-6	TRBV9	TGTGCCAGCAGCGCCGGGGGATACTCACCCCTCCACTTT	CASSAGGYSPLHF
TRBD1	NA	TRBJ2-2	TRBV5-6	TGTGCCAGCAGCTTTTCTCCGGGACAGGGGAACACCGGGGAGCTGTTTTTT	CASSFSPGQGNTGELFF
NA	NA	TRBJ2-1	TRBV11-2	TGTGCCAGCAGCTCGGAGGGGCCAGGTTACAATGAGCAGTTCTTC	CASSSEGPGYNEQFF
NA	NA	TRBJ1-5	TRBV27	TGTGCCAGCAGTCCCATAGGGGAGGCTCAGCCCCAGCATTTT	CASSPIGEAQPQHF
NA	NA	TRBJ2-7	TRBV27	TGTGCCAGCAGCCGCCTCGGACTTTCCTACGAGCAGTACTTC	CASSRLGLSYEQYF
NA	few	TRBJ1-5	TRBV6-6	TGTGCCAGCAGTTCGACCGGGGTTCAGCCCCAGCATTTT	CASSSTGVQPQHF
TRBD1	NA	TRBJ2-3	TRBV5-1	TGCGCCAGCAGCTTAGGACAGGAGACAGATACGCAGTATTTT	CASSLGQETDTQYF
TRBD1	NA	TRBJ1-4	TRBV4-1	TGCGCCAGCAGCCAAGGAATCCAGGGGACAGGAGAGGAAAAACTGTTTTTT	CASSQGIQGTGEEKLFF
TRBD1	NA	TRBJ1-1	TRBV4-2	TGTGCCAGCAGCCAAGATAACAGGGGGCTCCTCTTACCTGAAGCTTTCTTT	CASSQDNRGLLLPEAFF
NA	once	TRBJ2-3	TRBV27	TGTGCCAGCAGTTTCTACGGGCAGGGTACAGATACGCAGTATTTT	CASSFYGQGTDTQYF
TRBD2	NA	TRBJ2-1	TRBV14	TGTGCCAGCAGCCAAGTTCCGGGACTAGCGGGAGATGAGCAGTTCTTC	CASSQVPGLAGDEQFF
TRBD2	once	TRBJ2-2	TRBV29-1	TGCAGCGTTAGGACTAGCCTCAACACCGGGGAGCTGTTTTTT	CSVRTSLNTGELFF
NA	once	TRBJ1-4	TRBV7-2	TGTGCCAGCAGCTTAAACGGGGAGCCTGAAAAACTGTTTTTT	CASSLNGEPEKLFF
TRBD1	NA	TRBJ2-4	TRBV4-1	TGCGCCAGCAGCCCTTGGGACAGACTAGCCAAAAACATTCAGTACTTC	CASSPWDRLAKNIQYF
TRBD2	NA	TRBJ2-3	TRBV27	TGTGCCAGTCACTCCCGGGGACTAGCGGGCCTCGATACGCAGTATTTT	CASHSRGLAGLDTQYF
TRBD2	NA	TRBJ2-3	TRBV6-5	TGTGCCAGCAGGGGGGGGGTAGGTGATACGCAGTATTTT	CASRGGVGDTQYF
NA	NA	TRBJ2-7	TRBV9	TGTGCCAGCAGCGTAACGCTCCCCGCCCGGGACTCCCGGGGCGAGCAGTACTTC	CASSVTLPARDSRGEQYF
NA	NA	TRBJ1-1	TRBV7-3	TGTGCCAGCAGCTTAACGCCTGGCTACAGCCTGAACACTGAAGCTTTCTTT	CASSLTPGYSLNTEAFF
TRBD2	NA	TRBJ2-7	TRBV7-9	TGTGCCAGCAGCCGGACTAGCGGGAGTTACGAGCAGTACTTC	CASSRTSGSYEQYF
NA	NA	TRBJ1-3	TRBV15	TGTGCCACCGGGCCAGTCCAAGGAAACACCATATATTTT	CATGPVQGNTIYF
TRBD2	NA	TRBJ2-3	TRBV5-6	TGTGCCAGCAGCTTAAACCTAGCGGGAGGGACGGATACGCAGTATTTT	CASSLNLAGGTDTQYF
TRBD1	NA	TRBJ2-7	TRBV7-2	TGTGCCAGCAGCTTTGGGACAGGTTTCTCCTACGAGCAGTACTTC	CASSFGTGFSYEQYF
NA	NA	TRBJ2-1	TRBV7-3	TGTGCCAGCAGCTCTAGACCCATCAATGAGCAGTTCTTC	CASSSRPINEQFF
TRBD2	few	TRBJ2-1	TRBV6-6	TGTGCCAGCAGTTGGACTAGCGGCGTCCCTGAGCAGTTCTTC	CASSWTSGVPEQFF